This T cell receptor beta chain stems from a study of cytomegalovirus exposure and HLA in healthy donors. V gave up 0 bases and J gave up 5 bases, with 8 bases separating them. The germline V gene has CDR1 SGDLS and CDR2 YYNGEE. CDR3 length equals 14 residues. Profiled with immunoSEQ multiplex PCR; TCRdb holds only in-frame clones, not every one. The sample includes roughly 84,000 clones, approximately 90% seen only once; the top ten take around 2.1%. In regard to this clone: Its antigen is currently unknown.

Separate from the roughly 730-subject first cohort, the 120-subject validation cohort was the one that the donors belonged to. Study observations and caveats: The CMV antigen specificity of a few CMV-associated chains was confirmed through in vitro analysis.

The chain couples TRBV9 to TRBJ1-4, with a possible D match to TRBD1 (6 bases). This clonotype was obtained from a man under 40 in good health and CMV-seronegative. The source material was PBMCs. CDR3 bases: TGTGCCAGCAGCGTAGGGCAGGGGAATGAAAAACTGTTTTTT. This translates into CASSVGQGNEKLFF.